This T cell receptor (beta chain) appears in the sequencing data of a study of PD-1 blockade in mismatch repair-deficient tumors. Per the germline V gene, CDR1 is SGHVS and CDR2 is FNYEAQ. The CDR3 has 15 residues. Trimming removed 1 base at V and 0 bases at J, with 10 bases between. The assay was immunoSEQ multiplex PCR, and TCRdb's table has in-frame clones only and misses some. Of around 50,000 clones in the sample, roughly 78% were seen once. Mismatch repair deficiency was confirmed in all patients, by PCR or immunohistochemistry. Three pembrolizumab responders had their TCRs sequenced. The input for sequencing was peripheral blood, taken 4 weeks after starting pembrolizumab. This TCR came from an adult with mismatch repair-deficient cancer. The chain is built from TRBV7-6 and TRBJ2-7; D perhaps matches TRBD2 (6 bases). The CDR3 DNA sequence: TGTGCCAGCAGCTTAGACGCGGGAAGCTCCTACGAGCAGTACTTC. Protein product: CASSLDAGSSYEQYF.